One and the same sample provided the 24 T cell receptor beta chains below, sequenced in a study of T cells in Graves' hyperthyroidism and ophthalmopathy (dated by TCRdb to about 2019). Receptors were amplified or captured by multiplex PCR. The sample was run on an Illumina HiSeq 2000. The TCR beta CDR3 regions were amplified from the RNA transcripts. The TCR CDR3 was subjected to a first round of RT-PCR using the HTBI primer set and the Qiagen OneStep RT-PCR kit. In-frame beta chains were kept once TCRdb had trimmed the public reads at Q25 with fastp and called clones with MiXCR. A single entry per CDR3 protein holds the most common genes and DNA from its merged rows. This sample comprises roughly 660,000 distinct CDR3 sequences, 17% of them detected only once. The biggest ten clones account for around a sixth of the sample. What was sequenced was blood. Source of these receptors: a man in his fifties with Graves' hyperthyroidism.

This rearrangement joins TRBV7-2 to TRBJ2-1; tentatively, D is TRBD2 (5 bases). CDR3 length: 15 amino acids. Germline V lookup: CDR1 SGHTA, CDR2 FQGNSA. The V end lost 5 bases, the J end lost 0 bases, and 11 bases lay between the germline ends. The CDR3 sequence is CASSRAGNSYNEQFF. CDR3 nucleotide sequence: TGTGCCAGCAGCCGGGCCGGGAACTCCTACAATGAGCAGTTCTTC. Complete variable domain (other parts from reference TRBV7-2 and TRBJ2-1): GAGVSQSPSNKVTEKGKDVELRCDPISGHTALYWYRQSLGQGLEFLIYFQGNSAPDKSGLPSDRFSAERTGGSVSTLTIQRTQQEDSAVYLCASSRAGNSYNEQFFGPGTRLTVL.

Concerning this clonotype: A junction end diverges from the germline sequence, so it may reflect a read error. The CDR3 coding sequence is TGCAGTGCTAGAGTCCAGGAGGGAAGCTCCTACAATGAGCACTTCTTC. Translating gives CSARVQEGSSYNEHFF. The chain carries TRBV20-1 and TRBJ2-1; D might be TRBD2 (6 bases). The CDR3 consists of 16 residues. From germline, CDR1 is DFQATT and CDR2 SNEGSKA (reference sequence).

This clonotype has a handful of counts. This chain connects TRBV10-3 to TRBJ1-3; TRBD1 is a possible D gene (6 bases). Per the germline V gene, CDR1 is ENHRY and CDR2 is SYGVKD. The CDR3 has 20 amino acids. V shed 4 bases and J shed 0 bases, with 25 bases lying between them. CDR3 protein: CAISGRPGEGSPLSGNTIYF. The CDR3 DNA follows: TGTGCCATCAGTGGCCGACCAGGGGAAGGGAGCCCGCTCTCTGGAAACACCATATATTTT.

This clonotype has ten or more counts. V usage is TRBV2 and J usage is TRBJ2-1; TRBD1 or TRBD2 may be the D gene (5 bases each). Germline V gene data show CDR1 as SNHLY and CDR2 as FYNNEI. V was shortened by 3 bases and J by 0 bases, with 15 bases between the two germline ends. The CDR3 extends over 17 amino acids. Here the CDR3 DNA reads TGTGCCAGCAGTGATCCCCGGGACGGAGACTCCTACAATGAGCAGTTCTTC. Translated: CASSDPRDGDSYNEQFF.

In nucleotides, the CDR3 is TGTGCCAGTAGTATCGGCAGGGACTATGGCTACACCTTC. Translated, it gives CASSIGRDYGYTF. This chain connects TRBV19 to TRBJ1-2, with D perhaps TRBD1 (5 bases). Germline CDR1 and CDR2: LNHDA and SQIVND (reference sequence). The CDR3 is made up of 13 amino acids. Trimming removed 3 bases at V and 3 bases at J, with 8 bases between.

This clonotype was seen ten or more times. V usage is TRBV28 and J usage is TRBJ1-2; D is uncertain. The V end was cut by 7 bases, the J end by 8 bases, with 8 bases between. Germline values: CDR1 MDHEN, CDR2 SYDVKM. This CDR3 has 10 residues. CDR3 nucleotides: TGTGCCAGCAAGGAAAACGGCTACACCTTC. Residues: CASKENGYTF.

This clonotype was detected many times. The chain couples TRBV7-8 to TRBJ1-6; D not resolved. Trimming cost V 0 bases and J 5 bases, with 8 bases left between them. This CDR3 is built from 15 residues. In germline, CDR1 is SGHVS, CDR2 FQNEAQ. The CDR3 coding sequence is TGTGCCAGCAGCTTAGCCCCCCGGGATAATTCACCCCTCCACTTT. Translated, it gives CASSLAPRDNSPLHF.

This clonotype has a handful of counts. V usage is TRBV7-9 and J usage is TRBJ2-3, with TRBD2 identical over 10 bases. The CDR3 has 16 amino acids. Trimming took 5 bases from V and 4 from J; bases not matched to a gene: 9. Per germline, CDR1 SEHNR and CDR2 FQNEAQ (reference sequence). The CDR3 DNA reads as TGTGCCAGCAGCCCGGGGGTAGCGGGAGGAGCAGATACGCAGTATTTT. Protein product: CASSPGVAGGADTQYF.

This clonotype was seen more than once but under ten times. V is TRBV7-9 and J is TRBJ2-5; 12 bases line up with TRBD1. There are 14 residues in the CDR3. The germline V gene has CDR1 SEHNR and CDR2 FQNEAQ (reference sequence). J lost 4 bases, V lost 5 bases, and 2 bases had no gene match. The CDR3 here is CASSGTGGGETQYF. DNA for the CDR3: TGTGCCAGCAGCGGGACAGGGGGCGGAGAGACCCAGTACTTC.

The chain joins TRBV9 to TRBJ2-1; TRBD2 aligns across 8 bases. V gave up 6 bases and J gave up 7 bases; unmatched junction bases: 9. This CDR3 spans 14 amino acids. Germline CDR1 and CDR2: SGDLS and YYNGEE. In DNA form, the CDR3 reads TGTGCCAGCAATGCGCGGGAGGTCAGGAATGAGCAGTTCTTC. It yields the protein CASNAREVRNEQFF.

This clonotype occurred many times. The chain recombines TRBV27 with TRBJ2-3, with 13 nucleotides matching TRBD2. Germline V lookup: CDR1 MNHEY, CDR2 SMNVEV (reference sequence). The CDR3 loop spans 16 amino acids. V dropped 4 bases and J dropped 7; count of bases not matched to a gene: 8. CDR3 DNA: TGTGCCAGCAGTTACCTCGGACTAGCGGGAGTTCATACGCAGTATTTT. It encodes CASSYLGLAGVHTQYF.

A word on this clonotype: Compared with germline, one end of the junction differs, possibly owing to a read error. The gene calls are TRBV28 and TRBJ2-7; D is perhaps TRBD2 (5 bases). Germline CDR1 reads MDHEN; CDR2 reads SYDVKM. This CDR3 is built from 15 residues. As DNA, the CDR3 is TGTGCCGGCAGTTCCCCGATGGACGGAGGTGGGGAGCAGTACTTC. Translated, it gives CAGSSPMDGGGEQYF.

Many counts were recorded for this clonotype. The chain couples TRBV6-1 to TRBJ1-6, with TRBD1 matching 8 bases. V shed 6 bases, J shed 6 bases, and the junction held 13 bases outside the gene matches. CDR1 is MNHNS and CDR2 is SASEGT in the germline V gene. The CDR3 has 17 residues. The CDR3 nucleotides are TGTGCCAGCAGAAGCGACAGGGGCGGCGGCCTTAATTCACCCCTCCACTTT. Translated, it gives CASRSDRGGGLNSPLHF.

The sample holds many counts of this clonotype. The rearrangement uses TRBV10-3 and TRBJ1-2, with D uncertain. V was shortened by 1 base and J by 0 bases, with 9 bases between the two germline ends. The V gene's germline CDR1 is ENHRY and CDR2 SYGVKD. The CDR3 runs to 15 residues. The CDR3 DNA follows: TGTGCCATCAGTGAGTTGGGGTTAGCTAACTATGGCTACACCTTC. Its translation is CAISELGLANYGYTF.

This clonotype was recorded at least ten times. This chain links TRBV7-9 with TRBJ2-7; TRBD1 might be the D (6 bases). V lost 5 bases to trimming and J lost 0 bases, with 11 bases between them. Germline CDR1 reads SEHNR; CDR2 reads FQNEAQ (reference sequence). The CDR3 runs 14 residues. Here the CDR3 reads CASSPRGSSYEQYF. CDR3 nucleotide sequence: TGTGCCAGCAGCCCCAGGGGTAGCTCCTACGAGCAGTACTTC.

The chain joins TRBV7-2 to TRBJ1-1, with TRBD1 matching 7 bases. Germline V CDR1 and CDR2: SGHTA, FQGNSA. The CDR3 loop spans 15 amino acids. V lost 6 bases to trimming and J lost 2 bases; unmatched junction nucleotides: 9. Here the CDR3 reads CASSNEGTANTEAFF. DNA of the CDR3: TGTGCCAGCAGTAACGAAGGGACAGCCAACACTGAAGCTTTCTTT.

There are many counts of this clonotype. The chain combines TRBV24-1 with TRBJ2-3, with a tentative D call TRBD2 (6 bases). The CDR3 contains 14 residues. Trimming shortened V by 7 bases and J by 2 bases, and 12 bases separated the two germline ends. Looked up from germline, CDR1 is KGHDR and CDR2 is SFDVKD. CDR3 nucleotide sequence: TGTGCCACCAGCTTAGCGGACTTCACAGATACGCAGTATTTT. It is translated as CATSLADFTDTQYF.

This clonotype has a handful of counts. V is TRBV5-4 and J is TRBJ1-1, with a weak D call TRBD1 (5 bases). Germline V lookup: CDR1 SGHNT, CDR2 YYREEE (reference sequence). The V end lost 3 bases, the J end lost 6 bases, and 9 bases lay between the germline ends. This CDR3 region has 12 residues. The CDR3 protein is CASSSWGAEAFF. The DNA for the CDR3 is TGTGCCAGCAGCTCCTGGGGGGCTGAAGCTTTCTTT.

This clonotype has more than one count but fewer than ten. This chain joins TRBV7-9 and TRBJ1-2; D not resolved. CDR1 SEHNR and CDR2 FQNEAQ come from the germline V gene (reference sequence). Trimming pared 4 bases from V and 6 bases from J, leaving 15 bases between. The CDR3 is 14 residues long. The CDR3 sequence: CASSSVRALDGYTF. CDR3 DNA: TGTGCCAGCAGCTCCGTCCGAGCTCTGGATGGCTACACCTTC. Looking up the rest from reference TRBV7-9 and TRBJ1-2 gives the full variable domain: DTGVSQNPRHKITKRGQNVTFRCDPISEHNRLYWYRQTLGQGPEFLTYFQNEAQLEKSRLLSDRFSAERPKGSFSTLEIQRTEQGDSAMYLCASSSVRALDGYTFGSGTRLTVV.

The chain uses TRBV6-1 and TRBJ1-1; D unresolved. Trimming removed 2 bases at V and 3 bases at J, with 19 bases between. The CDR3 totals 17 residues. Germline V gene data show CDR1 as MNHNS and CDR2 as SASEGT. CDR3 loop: CASSETPQGAMDTEAFF. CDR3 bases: TGTGCCAGCAGTGAAACCCCCCAAGGCGCAATGGACACTGAAGCTTTCTTT.

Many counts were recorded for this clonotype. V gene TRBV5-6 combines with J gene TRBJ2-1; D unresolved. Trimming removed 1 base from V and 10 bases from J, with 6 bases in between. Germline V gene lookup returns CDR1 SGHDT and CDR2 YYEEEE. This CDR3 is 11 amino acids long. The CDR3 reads CASSLIREQFF. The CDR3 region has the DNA TGTGCCAGCAGCTTGATACGAGAGCAGTTCTTC.

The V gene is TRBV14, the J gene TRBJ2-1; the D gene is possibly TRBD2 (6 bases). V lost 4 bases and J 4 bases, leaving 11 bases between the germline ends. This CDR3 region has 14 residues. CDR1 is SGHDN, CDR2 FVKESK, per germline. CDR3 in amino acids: CASSRRDFYNEQFF. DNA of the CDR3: TGTGCCAGCAGCCGCCGGGACTTTTACAATGAGCAGTTCTTC.

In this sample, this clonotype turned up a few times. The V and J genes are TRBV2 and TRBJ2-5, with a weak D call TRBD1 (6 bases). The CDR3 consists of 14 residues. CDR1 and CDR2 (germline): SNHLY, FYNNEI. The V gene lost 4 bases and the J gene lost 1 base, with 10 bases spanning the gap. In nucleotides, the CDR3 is TGTGCCAGCAGTGTGACAGGCCCCCAAGAGACCCAGTACTTC. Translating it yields CASSVTGPQETQYF.

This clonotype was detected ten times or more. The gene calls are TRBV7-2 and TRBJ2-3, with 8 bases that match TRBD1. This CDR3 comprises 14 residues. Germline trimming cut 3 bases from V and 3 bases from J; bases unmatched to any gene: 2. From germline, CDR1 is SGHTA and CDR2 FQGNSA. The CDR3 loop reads CASSLYRGTDTQYF. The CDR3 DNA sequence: TGTGCCAGCAGCTTGTACAGGGGGACAGATACGCAGTATTTT.